The present entry profiles one T cell receptor beta chain with its context. No cognate antigen has been identified for it. Base qualities were left out, and no much larger clone turns up one base away. The record originates from a study of cytomegalovirus exposure and HLA in healthy donors (dated by TCRdb to about 2017). About the study as a whole: According to an earlier analysis of a few hundred of the donors, some 180 million T cells yielded approximately 120 million unique TCR beta sequences and about 300 Gb of sequence data. An early release that covered around 590 HLA-typed donors contained approximately 300 gigabases of sequencing data and about 84 million unique TCR sequences. In a later analysis, previously published TCR beta repertoires from some 640 donors were re-analyzed and high-resolution HLA genotyping was added so that TCR occurrence patterns could be studied. The study aimed to test whether signatures of past pathogen exposure could be identified by cataloging public T cell receptors. In the later analysis, no new phenotypic data were used to find candidate immune exposures; instead, reliance was placed on TCR beta sequences and their occurrence across donors. Across about 380 genotyped donors of the cohort, an average of about 200,000 unique TCR beta nucleotide sequences per donor were sequenced, and 15% to 20% of those sequences were non-productive. Typing coverage differed by locus: A, B, C, DRB1 and DQB1 were typed in about 629-640 donors, DQA1 in 522, DPA1 in around 580, and DPB1 in around 440. The genetic ancestry cluster associated with self-reported Caucasian donors included around four fifths of the approximately 430 genotyped donors. An earlier analysis of some 500 of the donors used high-throughput TCR beta sequencing to judge whether each TCR beta V gene segment behaved as functional or pseudogenic. Both class I and class II loci were covered by HLA typing, at four-digit resolution. Donor age, sex, ethnicity and CMV serostatus were compiled alongside the repertoire data. Using immunosequencing, the study profiled T cell repertoires from fewer than 700 subjects and related those repertoires to cytomegalovirus serostatus. A later genetic analysis used genome-wide SNP genotypes for about 65% of the 666 donors, treating that subset as a discovery cohort. Every discovery cohort repertoire had been produced on one sequencing platform. Besides the first cohort of approximately 670 subjects, a separate validation cohort made up of over a hundred different subjects was used. Five DR-DQ haplotypes were handled as single units for association and clustering, since linkage in the cohort was strong. To predict cytomegalovirus infection status, the study brought together high-throughput TCR immunosequencing, statistical association of individual TCRs with disease status, and machine learning.

Results the study describes overall, beyond this receptor: Several of the top co-occurrence clusters appeared to be linked to parvovirus B19, influenza, CMV and Epstein-Barr virus, according to a later analysis. Linkage disequilibrium might explain the correlated functional status among segregating V segments, but an unknown experimental factor could not be ruled out. In a later analysis, HLA-associated TCR beta chains showed more clonal expansion and lower generation probabilities than non-associated chains that were equally common. Some IMGT-functional V segments, including TRBV6-2 and TRBV6-3, could not be told apart with the 87-base-pair reads, so those segments were excluded. In this cohort, only TCR beta chains were sequenced, and detectable features were limited by the absence of alpha or paired-chain data. The study listed around 160 TCR beta chains as associated with cytomegalovirus. Because HLA typing was missing for some donors at each locus, association tests included only the typed subset. At a false discovery rate of 0.05, a later analysis linked around 15,000 TCR beta sequences to specific HLA alleles. In an earlier analysis of 587 of the donors, most TCR beta V segments appeared in productive rearrangements about 90% or about 30% of the time, broadly matching IMGT annotations. An association between a missense DCLRE1C variant and V-gene and J-gene trimming of TCR beta chains was found in a later genetic analysis and replicated in an independent cohort. Some 15 rarely observed V segments, including chromosome 9 orphons, were excluded from the earlier analysis of some 590 of the donors because counts were too low. According to a later analysis, most CMV-associated TCR beta chains appeared to be HLA-restricted, and the HLA associations seemed to be driven largely by CMV exposure. A few of the identified cytomegalovirus-associated TCR beta chains were confirmed in vitro to be specific for cytomegalovirus antigens. A cluster of highly shared sequence variants was judged likely to be a technical artifact of the sequencing pipeline. The authors suggested that the approach could potentially be extended to other disease states and immunological phenotypes. According to a later genetic analysis, donors in an Asian-associated ancestry cluster had fewer N-insertions in productive TCRs than the approximately 710-donor mean. When HLA alleles, especially DR and DQ, strongly co-occurred, TCR associations were difficult to assign to individual alleles. Most TCR sequences were seen in very few donors, while some public TCRs were found in many individuals. Sequencing depth was assumed to be roughly uniform across donors in the presence/absence analyses, though that assumption may not hold. Cytomegalovirus status was reported to be diagnosed by the classifier with high specificity and sensitivity in both the original and validation cohorts. Immune exposure information for the cohort was limited to CMV serostatus. In a later analysis, the rate of TCR association differed among HLA loci, with DRB1 alleles having the most associated TCRs and HLA-C alleles having the fewest. A further reported finding was that TCR beta sequences accurately predicted the HLA-A and HLA-B alleles for most subjects in the first cohort.

The library was built by means of the immunoSEQ multiplex PCR assay. For the multiplex PCR, a mixture combining 60 forward primers for TCR Vbeta segments and 13 reverse primers for TCR Jbeta segments was used. Amplification of the CDR3 region of rearranged TCR beta genes was performed with a multiplex PCR assay on genomic DNA. The Illumina HiSeq System was used to sequence the amplified TCR beta libraries as 87-base-pair reads. The paper's data handling went like this. A later analysis tallied roughly 76 million unique TCR beta chains across the roughly 610 repertoires, and some 12 million of those chains were shared by two or more donors. Raw reads were error-corrected and collapsed into unique sequences with a nearest-neighbor algorithm that merged closely related sequences to remove PCR and sequencing errors. CDR3 sequences were aligned to IMGT reference sequences to assign V, D and J gene segments. For a sequence to be retained, at least a six-nucleotide match to both a V gene segment and a J gene segment was required. A rearrangement counted as productive if the CDR3 had no stop codons and remained in frame with V and J, and every other rearrangement counted as non-productive. Following IMGT convention, CDR3 was defined as the stretch from the second conserved V-encoded cysteine up to the conserved J-encoded phenylalanine. In an earlier analysis of some 550 of the donors, sequences lacking an unambiguous match to a single V gene segment were excluded. An earlier analysis of under 750 of the donors called V segments functional above 56.7% productive rearrangements and segregating when the between-donor standard deviation exceeded 5%. A statistical classification framework was developed to diagnose cytomegalovirus status using the catalog of TCR beta chain sequences. In a later analysis, TCR nucleotide sequences were compared against IMGT/GENE-DB human TR gene sequences so that V and J genes could be assigned. Using the TCRdist pipeline, a later analysis assigned CDR3 sequences along with most-parsimonious VDJ recombination scenarios. In a later analysis, each TCR beta chain was defined by its CDR3 amino acid sequence together with its V-gene family, and reads without a unique V-gene family were excluded. As a way to deal with suspected cross-contamination and a sequencing artifact, a later analysis dropped under 600 nucleotide sequences that were highly shared and had low generation probability. A later analysis calculated a clonal expansion index for each public chain from normalized within-repertoire ranks of inferred template counts. In a later analysis, generation probabilities were computed with a VDJ recombination model fitted to out-of-frame rearrangements, and the resulting probabilities were checked against IGoR. In a later analysis, hypergeometric tests were used to score TCR-TCR, TCR-HLA and TCR-CMV co-occurrence, with a repertoire-size bias correction applied to TCR pairs. In a later analysis, false discovery rates were estimated by permuting HLA or CMV assignments 20 times. In a later analysis, co-occurring TCRs were grouped using DBSCAN, and TCRdist sequence similarity was added for clustering within HLA-allele-positive subsets. Repertoires with fewer than 30,000 or more than 120,000 public chains were left out of co-occurrence clustering, as were a few repertoires with anomalous nucleotide sharing. TCRdb took this table from immuneACCESS and kept in-frame rearrangements with V and J called. Such tables lack part of the clones; where checked against another copy, unresolved V genes explain under half of the gap, and the rest is unexplained. That table is the source of V, J and clone size, and D and trimming were worked out from the DNA. The sample table contains 95,000 to 100,000 clones; only one count was recorded for under 80% of them. The top ten clones comprise 1.5% to 2.5% of the sample.

The V and J ends are trimmed by 0 bases and 4 bases, leaving 16 bases between them. CDR1 LNHNV and CDR2 YYDKDF were looked up in the germline V gene (reference sequence). The CDR3, cysteine through phenylalanine, is 16 amino acids long. The sequence is cut down to CDR3 DNA, 48 bases in frame from base 1. The cohort was made up of 666 healthy bone marrow donors. All cohort members were sampled while nominally healthy, although unrecorded immune exposures were likely present. The donor was CMV seronegative and belonged to the group of roughly 330 seronegative cohort members. Every donor gave a peripheral blood sample, and the peripheral blood mononuclear cells from that sample were used for TCR beta sequencing. The Qiagen DNeasy Blood Extraction Kit was used to extract genomic DNA from the blood cell samples.

The sample comprised PBMCs. The sequence came from a man in his forties in good health and CMV-seronegative. This chain joins TRBV15 to TRBJ2-7, with a weak D call of TRBD2 (5 bases match). The DNA sequence is TGTGCCACCAGCAGAGAAGGAGGATCTTGGGCGTACGAGCAGTACTTC. Translated, this gives CATSREGGSWAYEQYF.